The 10 T cell receptor beta chains listed next were all sequenced from one sample in a study of beta chain features in type 1 diabetes. Study results and caveats: The study found moderately but significantly shorter TCRB CDR3s in all four CD4+ subsets of Type 1 diabetes patients.

No cognate antigen is known for these TCRs. Expressed TCRB transcripts were sequenced because the entire RNA isolate underwent reverse transcription. Generated by immunoSEQ multiplex PCR, the TCRdb table keeps only in-frame clones and is missing some. Seen here are approximately 150,000 clones, more than 10% observed once, and the top ten hold roughly 1.3%. Specimen: central memory CD4+ T cells from blood. These TCRs come from a man between 18 and 35 years old with type 1 diabetes.

This clone turned up a few times. The chain combines TRBV7-9 with TRBJ1-4, with D unclear. The CDR3 has 13 residues. Trimming removed 5 bases at V and 8 bases at J, with 12 bases between. Germline lookup yields CDR1 SEHNR and CDR2 FQNEAQ (reference sequence). The CDR3 loop is CASSQDQREKLFF. CDR3 sequence (DNA): TGTGCCAGCAGCCAAGATCAACGGGAAAAACTGTTTTTT.

Concerning this clone: At one end, the junction sequence differs from germline, possibly due to a read error. The chain combines TRBV7-8 with TRBJ1-2; possible D gene TRBD1, 6 bases. Germline V gene data show CDR1 as SGHVS and CDR2 as FQNEAQ. This CDR3 is built from 14 residues. The CDR3 here is CASSIAGQNYGYTF. The CDR3 nucleotides are TGTGCCAGCAGCATAGCGGGACAAAACTATGGCTACACCTTC.

The rearrangement joins TRBV11-3 to TRBJ2-3; D possibly corresponds to TRBD1 (6 bases). The CDR3 has 15 residues. V was clipped by 6 bases and J by 0 bases, with 13 bases between them. Germline-derived CDR1 and CDR2 are SGHNT and YENEEA. The CDR3 DNA follows: TGTGCCAGCAGACATTACAGGGCTAGCACAGATACGCAGTATTTT. Its protein is CASRHYRASTDTQYF.

This clone was found a few times. The chain combines TRBV5-4 with TRBJ2-1; D is perhaps TRBD2 (5 bases). V dropped 5 bases and J dropped 1 base, with 13 bases sitting between them. CDR1 and CDR2 (germline): SGHNT, YYREEE (reference sequence). This CDR3 region has 15 residues. The CDR3 is CASRPSGLSYNEQFF. The CDR3 DNA reads as TGTGCCAGCAGGCCTTCGGGATTATCCTACAATGAGCAGTTCTTC. The full variable domain, rest sourced from reference TRBV5-4 and TRBJ2-1, is ETGVTQSPTHLIKTRGQQVTLRCSSQSGHNTVSWYQQALGQGPQFIFQYYREEENGRGNFPPRFSGLQFPNYSSELNVNALELDDSALYLCASRPSGLSYNEQFFGPGTRLTVL.

CDR3 in amino acids: CASSPPNEQFF. The DNA for the CDR3 is TGTGCCAGCAGCCCACCCAATGAGCAGTTCTTC. V is TRBV7-3 and J is TRBJ2-1, with no clear D. V shed 5 bases and J shed 6 bases, with 5 bases lying between them. The CDR3 contains 11 residues. The germline V gene has CDR1 SGHTA and CDR2 FQGTGA.

This clone was seen at least ten times. The chain combines TRBV30 with TRBJ2-1; the D gene is possibly TRBD2 (5 bases). CDR1 and CDR2 from the germline V gene are GTSNPN and SVGIG (reference sequence). Trimming removed 2 bases at V and 0 bases at J, with 8 bases between. CDR3 length equals 14 residues. The CDR3 DNA sequence: TGTGCCTGGAGTCCGGGGAGCTCCTACAATGAGCAGTTCTTC. Its translation is CAWSPGSSYNEQFF.

In its sample, this clone was seen a few times. The rearrangement joins TRBV15 to TRBJ2-2; D may be TRBD2 (5 bases). CDR1 is LNHNV and CDR2 is YYDKDF in the germline V gene (reference sequence). The V end was cut by 0 bases, the J end by 7 bases, with 18 bases between. This CDR3 spans 17 amino acids. CDR3 nucleotides: TGTGCCACCAGCAGAGAGGACCCGGGGTTTGGAATCGGGGAGCTGTTTTTT. Residues: CATSREDPGFGIGELFF.

The CDR3 region is CAWSRDPNQPQHF. CDR3 in DNA: TGTGCCTGGAGCCGGGACCCTAATCAGCCCCAGCATTTT. The chain couples TRBV30 to TRBJ1-5; maybe TRBD1 (5 bases). Germline-derived CDR1 and CDR2 are GTSNPN and SVGIG (reference sequence). This CDR3 comprises 13 residues. Between the trimmed V and J ends, which lost 3 bases and 4 bases, there was a span of 10 bases.

This clone was counted a few times. The CDR3, as DNA: TGTGCCAGCAGCCCACGAACGGCTAGCAATCAGCCCCAGCATTTT. As protein: CASSPRTASNQPQHF. This sequence joins TRBV7-2 and TRBJ1-5; D unresolved. The CDR3 totals 15 residues. CDR1 is SGHTA, CDR2 FQGNSA, per germline. V lost 5 bases, J lost 0 bases, and 11 bases lay in between.

This CDR3 reads CSALWDTEAFF. The CDR3 DNA reads as TGCAGTGCTTTGTGGGACACTGAAGCTTTCTTT. The rearrangement uses TRBV20-1 and TRBJ1-1, with D unresolved. Germline V CDR1 and CDR2: DFQATT, SNEGSKA (reference sequence). V gave up 5 bases and J gave up 3 bases, with 7 bases separating them. The CDR3 loop spans 11 amino acids.